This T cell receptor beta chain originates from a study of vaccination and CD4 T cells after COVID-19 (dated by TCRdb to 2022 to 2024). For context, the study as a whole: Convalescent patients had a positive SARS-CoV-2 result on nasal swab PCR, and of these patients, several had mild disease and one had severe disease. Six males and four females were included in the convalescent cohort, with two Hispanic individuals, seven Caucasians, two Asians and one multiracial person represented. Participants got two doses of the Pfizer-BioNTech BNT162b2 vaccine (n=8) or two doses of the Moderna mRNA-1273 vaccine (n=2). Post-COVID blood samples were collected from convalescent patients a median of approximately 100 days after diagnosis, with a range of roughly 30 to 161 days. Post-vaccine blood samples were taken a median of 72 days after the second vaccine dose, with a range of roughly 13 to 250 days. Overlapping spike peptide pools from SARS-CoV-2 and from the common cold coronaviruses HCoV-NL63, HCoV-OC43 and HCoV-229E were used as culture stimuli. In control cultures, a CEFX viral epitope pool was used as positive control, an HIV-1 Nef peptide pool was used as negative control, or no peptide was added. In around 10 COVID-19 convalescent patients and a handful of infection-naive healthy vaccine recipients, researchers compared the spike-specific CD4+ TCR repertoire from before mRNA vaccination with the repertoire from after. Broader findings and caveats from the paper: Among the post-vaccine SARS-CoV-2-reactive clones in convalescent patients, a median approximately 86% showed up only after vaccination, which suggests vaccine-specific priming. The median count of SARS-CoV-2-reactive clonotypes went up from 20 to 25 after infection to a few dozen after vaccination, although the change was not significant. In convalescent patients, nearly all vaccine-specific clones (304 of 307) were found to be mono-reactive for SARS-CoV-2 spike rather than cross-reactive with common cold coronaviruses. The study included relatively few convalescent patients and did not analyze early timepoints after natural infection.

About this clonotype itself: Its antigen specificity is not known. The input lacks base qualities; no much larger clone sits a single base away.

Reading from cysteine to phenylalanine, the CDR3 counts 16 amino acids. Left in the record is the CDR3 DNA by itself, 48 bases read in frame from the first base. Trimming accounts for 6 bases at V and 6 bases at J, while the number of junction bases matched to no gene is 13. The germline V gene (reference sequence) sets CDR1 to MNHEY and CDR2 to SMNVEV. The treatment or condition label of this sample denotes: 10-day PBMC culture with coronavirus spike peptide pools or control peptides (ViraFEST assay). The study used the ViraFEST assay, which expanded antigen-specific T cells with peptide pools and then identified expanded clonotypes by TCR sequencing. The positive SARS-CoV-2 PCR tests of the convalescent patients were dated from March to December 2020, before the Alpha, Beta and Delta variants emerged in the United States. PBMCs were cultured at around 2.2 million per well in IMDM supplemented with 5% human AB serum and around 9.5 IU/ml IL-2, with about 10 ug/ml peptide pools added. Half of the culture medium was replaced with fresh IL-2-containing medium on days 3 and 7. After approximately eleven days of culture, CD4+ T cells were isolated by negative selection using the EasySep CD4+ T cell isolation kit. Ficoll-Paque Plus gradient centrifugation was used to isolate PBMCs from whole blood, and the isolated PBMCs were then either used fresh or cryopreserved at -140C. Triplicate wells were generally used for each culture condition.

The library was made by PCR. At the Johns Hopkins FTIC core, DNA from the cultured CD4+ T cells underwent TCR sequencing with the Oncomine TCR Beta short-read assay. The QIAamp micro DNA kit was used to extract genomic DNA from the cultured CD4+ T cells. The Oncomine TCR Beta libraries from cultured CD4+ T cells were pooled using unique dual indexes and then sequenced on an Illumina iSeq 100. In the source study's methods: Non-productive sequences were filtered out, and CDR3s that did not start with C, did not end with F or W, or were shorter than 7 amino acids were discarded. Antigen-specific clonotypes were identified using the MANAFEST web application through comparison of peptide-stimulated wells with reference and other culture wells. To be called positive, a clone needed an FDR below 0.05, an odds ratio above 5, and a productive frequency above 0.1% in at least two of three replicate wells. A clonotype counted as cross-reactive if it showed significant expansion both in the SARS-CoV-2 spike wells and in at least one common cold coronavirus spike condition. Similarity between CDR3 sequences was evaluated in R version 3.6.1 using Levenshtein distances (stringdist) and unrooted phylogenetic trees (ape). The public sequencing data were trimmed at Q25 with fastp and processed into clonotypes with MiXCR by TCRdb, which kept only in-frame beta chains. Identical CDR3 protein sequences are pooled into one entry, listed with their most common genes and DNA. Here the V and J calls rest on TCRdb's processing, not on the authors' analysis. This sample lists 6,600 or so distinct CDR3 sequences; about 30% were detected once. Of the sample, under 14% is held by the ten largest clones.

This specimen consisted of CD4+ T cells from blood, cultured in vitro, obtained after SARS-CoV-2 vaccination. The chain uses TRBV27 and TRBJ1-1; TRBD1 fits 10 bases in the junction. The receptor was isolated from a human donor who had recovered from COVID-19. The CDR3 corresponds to CASSERDRGRGAEAFF. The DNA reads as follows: TGTGCCAGCAGCGAACGGGACAGGGGACGCGGGGCTGAAGCTTTCTTT.